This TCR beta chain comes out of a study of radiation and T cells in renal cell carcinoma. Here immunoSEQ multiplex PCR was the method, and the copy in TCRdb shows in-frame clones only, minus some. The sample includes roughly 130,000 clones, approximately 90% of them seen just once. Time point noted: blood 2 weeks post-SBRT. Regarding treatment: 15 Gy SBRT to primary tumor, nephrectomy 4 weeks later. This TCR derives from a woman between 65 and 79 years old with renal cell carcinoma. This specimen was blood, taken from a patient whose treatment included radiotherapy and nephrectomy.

The CDR3 DNA sequence: TGTGCCAGCAGCTCCGGACAGGGGCAGGAAAAACTGTTTTTT. The encoded protein is CASSSGQGQEKLFF. The rearrangement uses TRBV11-1 and TRBJ1-4; 9 bases agree with TRBD1. Germline CDR1 and CDR2: SGHAT and FQDESV (reference sequence). CDR3 length equals 14 residues. V shed 4 bases and J 8 bases; nucleotides not matched to a gene: 5.